This TCR beta chain was sequenced for a study of beta chain features in type 1 diabetes. The study, taken as a whole, reports: Patients with Type 1 diabetes showed moderately but significantly shorter TCRB CDR3s in all four CD4+ subsets. Compared with healthy donors, patients appeared to share more similar naive, central memory and regulatory TCRB repertoires.

In total, each donor contributed a single heparinised blood draw that averaged around 0.12 L. Purity above 98% was achieved in all sorted populations. As to this clone: Its antigen is currently unknown.

CDR1 MNHEY and CDR2 SVGAGI come from the germline V gene. This CDR3 spans 15 amino acids. Losses at the gene ends were 2 bases for V and 4 bases for J; bases not matched to a gene: 6. Expressed TCRB transcripts were sequenced, since all the RNA that had been isolated was reverse transcribed. Naive, central memory and regulatory T cell samples averaged around 3.9 million reads. The repertoire was sequenced with immunoSEQ multiplex PCR; TCRdb's copy has only in-frame clones and lacks some. The profile shows hundreds of thousands of clones, 10% to 15% of them singletons. This chain joins TRBV6-5 and TRBJ2-7, with 9 positions matching TRBD1. The sequencing sample was made of naive CD4+ T cells from blood. This TCR derives from a man between 18 and 35 years old with type 1 diabetes. In DNA form, the CDR3 reads TGTGCCAGCAGTTACGGACGGGACAGGGTATACGAGCAGTACTTC. It codes for CASSYGRDRVYEQYF.